Following are 19 T cell receptor beta chains from one sample sequenced in a study of T cell responses to AZD1222 COVID-19 vaccine. The data were produced by immunoSEQ multiplex PCR, yet TCRdb's version contains in-frame clones alone and is incomplete. The table includes 200,000 to 300,000 clones, about 92% detected once. Sequences were derived from peripheral blood, sampled on day 0 of AZD1222 vaccination. The receptors here all came from an adult in good health.

The gene calls are TRBV5-4 and TRBJ2-7; TRBD1 matches at 9 bases. Germline V gene data show CDR1 as SGHNT and CDR2 as YYREEE (reference sequence). V lost 2 bases to trimming and J lost 2 bases; unmatched junction nucleotides: 5. The CDR3 contains 15 residues. CDR3 residues: CASSFRDRATYEQYF. The CDR3 nucleotides are TGTGCCAGCAGCTTCCGGGACAGGGCCACCTACGAGCAGTACTTC.

This clone was counted only a few times. The V gene is TRBV3-1 (or the pseudogene TRBV3-2), the J gene TRBJ1-3; D is unresolved. The CDR3 is 13 residues long. Germline loops: CDR1 LGHDT, CDR2 YNNKEL (reference sequence). V dropped 0 bases and J dropped 4 bases, with 4 bases sitting between them. The CDR3 region has the DNA TGTGCCAGCAGCCAAGATGAGGGAAACACCATATATTTT. This gives the protein CASSQDEGNTIYF.

This clone was detected once. In DNA, the CDR3 is TGCGCCAGCAGCTTGACGGACCCCGGGGCCAACGTCCTGACTTTC. Its protein is CASSLTDPGANVLTF. The genes are TRBV5-1 and TRBJ2-6; D unresolved. CDR1 is SGHRS and CDR2 is YFSETQ in the germline V gene. V lost 1 base to trimming and J lost 4 bases, with 9 bases between them. The CDR3 has 15 amino acids.

V is TRBV10-3 and J is TRBJ2-7; a weak D match, TRBD1 (7 bases). Deletions cut 5 bases from V and 3 bases from J, with 20 bases between. This CDR3 is built from 16 residues. Germline values: CDR1 ENHRY, CDR2 SYGVKD. The CDR3 DNA reads TGTGCCATCAGTCCTGGGACAGCCTTCGGGGGCTACGAGCAGTACTTC. Protein: CAISPGTAFGGYEQYF.

The chain carries TRBV6-4 and TRBJ2-2; the D gene is possibly TRBD1 (6 bases). The germline CDR1 and CDR2 sequences are MRHNA and SNTAGT. There are 17 residues in the CDR3. V lost 0 bases to trimming and J lost 1 base, with 12 bases between them. CDR3 sequence (DNA): TGTGCCAGCAGTGACTCGGGCAGAGGGGGGAACACCGGGGAGCTGTTTTTT. Amino acid sequence: CASSDSGRGGNTGELFF.

The rearrangement joins TRBV4-3 to TRBJ2-4, with 11 bases matching TRBD2. Trimming removed 0 bases from V and 1 base from J; junction bases left unmatched: 5. The CDR3 runs to 18 residues. Per the germline V gene, CDR1 is LGHNA and CDR2 is YSLEER. This CDR3 reads CASSQDPLAGGAKNIQYF. The CDR3 coding sequence is TGCGCCAGCAGCCAAGACCCCCTAGCGGGAGGCGCCAAAAACATTCAGTACTTC.

V is TRBV19 and J is TRBJ1-5; the D is unclear. Germline CDR1 reads LNHDA; CDR2 reads SQIVND (reference sequence). V was shortened by 1 base and J by 3 bases, with 10 bases between the two germline ends. The CDR3 length is 15 residues. For the CDR3, the DNA is TGTGCCAGTAGTATAGGCAGTAATCCCAATCAGCCCCAGCATTTT. Residues: CASSIGSNPNQPQHF.

This chain connects TRBV7-2 to TRBJ1-5; no clear D. The CDR3 loop spans 15 amino acids. Trimming pared 1 base from V and 1 base from J, leaving 8 bases between. Germline CDR1 reads SGHTA; CDR2 reads FQGNSA. For the CDR3, the DNA is TGTGCCAGCAGCTTAGGAGGGTACAGCAATCAGCCCCAGCATTTT. Translating gives CASSLGGYSNQPQHF.

The chain employs TRBV11-2 and TRBJ2-2; TRBD1 matches at 7 bases. This CDR3 spans 16 amino acids. Germline V lookup: CDR1 SGHAT, CDR2 FQNNGV. V shed 5 bases and J 0 bases; nucleotides not matched to a gene: 6. The CDR3 nucleotides read TGTGCCAGCAGCCTCACCGGGACAGCGAACACCGGGGAGCTGTTTTTT. It specifies CASSLTGTANTGELFF.

This clone was detected only once. The genes are TRBV7-2 and TRBJ2-1; tentative D call: TRBD1 (5 bases). CDR3 length equals 16 residues. V was clipped by 0 bases and J by 0 bases, with 9 bases between them. Germline CDR1 and CDR2: SGHTA and FQGNSA. This chain's CDR3 is CASSLAGASSYNEQFF. Here the CDR3 DNA reads TGTGCCAGCAGCTTAGCTGGGGCGAGCTCCTACAATGAGCAGTTCTTC.

The chain links TRBV12-3 or TRBV12-4 to TRBJ1-1; D is ambiguous. The length of the CDR3 is 13 residues. V lost 2 bases, J lost 3 bases, and 7 bases lay in between. CDR3 sequence: CASSLNGYTEAFF. As DNA, the CDR3 is TGTGCCAGCAGTTTAAATGGGTACACTGAAGCTTTCTTT.

A single count supports this clone. The chain carries TRBV6-6 and TRBJ2-3; 7 bases are a match to TRBD2. CDR1 is MNHNY and CDR2 is SVGAGI in the germline V gene (reference sequence). The CDR3 has 12 amino acids. V dropped 8 bases and J dropped 1; count of bases not matched to a gene: 0. As DNA, the CDR3 is TGTGCCAGCGGGGGGGGCACAGATACGCAGTATTTT. Amino acids: CASGGGTDTQYF.

This rearrangement joins TRBV12-3 or TRBV12-4 to TRBJ1-4; the D gene is possibly TRBD1 (5 bases). Trimming left V 8 bases short and J 2 bases short, with 9 bases between. The CDR3 is 13 amino acids. CDR3 in amino acids: CASQRGTNEKLFF. CDR3 nucleotide sequence: TGTGCCAGCCAGAGGGGTACTAATGAAAAACTGTTTTTT.

This chain joins TRBV2 and TRBJ2-7; D is unclear. The CDR3 is made up of 15 amino acids. V gave up 2 bases and J gave up 1 base, with 12 bases separating them. Germline lookup yields CDR1 SNHLY and CDR2 FYNNEI. The CDR3, as DNA: TGTGCCAGCAGTGAAAAGTACTGGATTTCCTACGAGCAGTACTTC. This encodes CASSEKYWISYEQYF.

The chain joins TRBV7-6 to TRBJ1-5; D gene uncertain. This CDR3 region has 14 residues. Germline V gene lookup returns CDR1 SGHVS and CDR2 FNYEAQ. V was cut by 5 bases and J by 2 bases, with 10 bases left in between. For the CDR3, the DNA is TGTGCCAGCAGCCAAGGGAGTGGCAATCAGCCCCAGCATTTT. Translating it yields CASSQGSGNQPQHF.

The chain combines TRBV29-1 with TRBJ1-2, with 9 bases lining up with TRBD1. Germline V gene data show CDR1 as SQVTM and CDR2 as ANQGSEA. The trim removed 4 bases at V and 10 bases at J, leaving 1 base unmatched. The CDR3 consists of 10 residues. CDR3 protein: CSVGQGDYTF. The CDR3 nucleotides are TGCAGCGTTGGACAGGGGGACTACACCTTC.

This clone was detected once. The CDR3 sequence: CASSYSNVLREQYF. Written as DNA, the CDR3 is TGTGCCAGCAGTTACTCAAATGTACTACGGGAGCAGTACTTC. The chain recombines TRBV6-7 with TRBJ2-7, with D uncertain. TRBV6-7 is sorted into the ORF group, with uncertain function. The CDR3 is made up of 14 amino acids. Trimming took off 0 bases at V and 7 bases at J, with 13 bases between the two ends.

This chain connects TRBV28 to TRBJ2-7; TRBD2 matches 11 bases. There are 14 residues in the CDR3. After removal of 7 bases from V and 2 bases from J, the junction contained 4 bases not matched to a gene. Germline CDR1 is MDHEN and CDR2 is SYDVKM. The CDR3 region has the DNA TGTGCCAGCAAACCGGGACTAGCGGCCTACGAGCAGTACTTC. This codes for CASKPGLAAYEQYF.

This chain links TRBV4-1 with TRBJ2-4; maybe TRBD1 (5 bases). Trimming stripped 3 bases from V and 7 bases from J, with 10 bases between. CDR3 size: 13 residues. The germline gives CDR1 MGHRA, CDR2 YSYEKL. This CDR3 is CASSQGLGNIQYF. For the CDR3, the DNA is TGCGCCAGCAGCCAGGGGCTTGGGAACATTCAGTACTTC.